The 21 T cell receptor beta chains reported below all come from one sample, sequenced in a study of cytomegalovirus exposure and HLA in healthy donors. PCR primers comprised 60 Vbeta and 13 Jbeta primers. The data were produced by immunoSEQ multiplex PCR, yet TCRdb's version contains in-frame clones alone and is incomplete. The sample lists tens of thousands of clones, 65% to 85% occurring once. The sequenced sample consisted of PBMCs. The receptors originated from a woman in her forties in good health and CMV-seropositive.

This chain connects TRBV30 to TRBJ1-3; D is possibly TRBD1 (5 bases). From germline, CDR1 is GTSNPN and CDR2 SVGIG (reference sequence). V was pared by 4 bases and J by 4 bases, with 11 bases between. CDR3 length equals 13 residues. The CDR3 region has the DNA TGTGCCTGGACAGGGTACGGGGGAAACACCATATATTTT. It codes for CAWTGYGGNTIYF.

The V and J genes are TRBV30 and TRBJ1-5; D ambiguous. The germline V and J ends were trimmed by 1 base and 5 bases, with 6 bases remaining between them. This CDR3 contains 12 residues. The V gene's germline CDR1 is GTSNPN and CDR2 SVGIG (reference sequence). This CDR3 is CAWSDRDQPQHF. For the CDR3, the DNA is TGTGCCTGGAGTGACCGAGATCAGCCCCAGCATTTT.

The CDR3 coding sequence is TGTGCCAGCAGCCCCTCCCTAATGGCGAACACCGGGGAGCTGTTTTTT. This encodes CASSPSLMANTGELFF. V gene TRBV14 combines with J gene TRBJ2-2; no definite D call. Germline values: CDR1 SGHDN, CDR2 FVKESK. V lost 4 bases and J 0 bases, leaving 12 bases between the germline ends. This CDR3 contains 16 residues.

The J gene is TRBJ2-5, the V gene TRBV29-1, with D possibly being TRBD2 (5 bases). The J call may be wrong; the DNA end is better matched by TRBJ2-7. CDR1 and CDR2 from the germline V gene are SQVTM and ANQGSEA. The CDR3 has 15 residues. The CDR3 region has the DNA TGCAGCGTTGATGCATTCGTCCCGGGATCGGACGAGCAGTACTTC. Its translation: CSVDAFVPGSDEQYF.

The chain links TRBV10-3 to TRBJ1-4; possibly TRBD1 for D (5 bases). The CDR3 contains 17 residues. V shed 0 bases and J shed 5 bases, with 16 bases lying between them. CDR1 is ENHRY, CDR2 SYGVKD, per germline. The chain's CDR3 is CAISESNFPGQNEKLFF. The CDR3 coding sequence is TGTGCCATCAGTGAGTCGAATTTCCCAGGGCAGAATGAAAAACTGTTTTTT.

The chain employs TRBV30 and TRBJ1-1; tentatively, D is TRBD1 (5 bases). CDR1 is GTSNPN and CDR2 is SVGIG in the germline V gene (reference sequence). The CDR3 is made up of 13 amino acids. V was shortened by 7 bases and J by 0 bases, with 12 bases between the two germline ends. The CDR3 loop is CAYRDSVNTEAFF. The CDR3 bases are TGTGCCTACCGGGACTCGGTGAACACTGAAGCTTTCTTT.

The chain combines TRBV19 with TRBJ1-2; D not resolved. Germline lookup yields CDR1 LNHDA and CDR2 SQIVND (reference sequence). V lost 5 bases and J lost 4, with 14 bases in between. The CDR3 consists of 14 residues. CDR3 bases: TGTGCCAGTAGTTCTCCTCTCTTGAGCTATGGCTACACCTTC. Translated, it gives CASSSPLLSYGYTF.

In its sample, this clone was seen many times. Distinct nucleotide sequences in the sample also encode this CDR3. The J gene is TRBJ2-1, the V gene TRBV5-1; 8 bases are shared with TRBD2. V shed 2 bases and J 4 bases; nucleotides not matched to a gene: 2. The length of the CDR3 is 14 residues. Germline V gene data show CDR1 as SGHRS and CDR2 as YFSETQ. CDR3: CASSFGGEYNEQFF. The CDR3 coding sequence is TGCGCCAGCAGCTTCGGGGGGGAGTACAATGAGCAGTTCTTC.

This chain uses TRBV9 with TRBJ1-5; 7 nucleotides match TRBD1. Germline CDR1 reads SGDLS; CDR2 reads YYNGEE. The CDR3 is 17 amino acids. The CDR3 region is CAKRGVGQVLSNQPQHF. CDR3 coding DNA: TGTGCAAAAAGAGGGGTCGGACAGGTCCTTAGCAATCAGCCCCAGCATTTT.

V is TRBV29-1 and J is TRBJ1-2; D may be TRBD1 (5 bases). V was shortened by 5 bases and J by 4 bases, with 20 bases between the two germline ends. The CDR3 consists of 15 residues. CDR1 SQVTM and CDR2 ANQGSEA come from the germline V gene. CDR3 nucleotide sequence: TGCAGCGTTCAAAATGAGGTGGGGCAGGTCTATGGCTACACCTTC. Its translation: CSVQNEVGQVYGYTF. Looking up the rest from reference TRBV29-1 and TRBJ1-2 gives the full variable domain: SAVISQKPSRDICQRGTSLTIQCQVDSQVTMMFWYRQQPGQSLTLIATANQGSEATYESGFVIDKFPISRPNLTFSTLTVSNMSPEDSSIYLCSVQNEVGQVYGYTFGSGTRLTVV.

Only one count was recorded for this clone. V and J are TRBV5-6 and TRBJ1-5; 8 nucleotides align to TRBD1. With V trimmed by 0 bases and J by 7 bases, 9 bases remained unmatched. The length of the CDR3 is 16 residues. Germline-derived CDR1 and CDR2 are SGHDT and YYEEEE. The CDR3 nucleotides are TGTGCCAGCAGCTTGGGGTGGACAGGGAAGGGGCAGCCCCAGCATTTT. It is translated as CASSLGWTGKGQPQHF.

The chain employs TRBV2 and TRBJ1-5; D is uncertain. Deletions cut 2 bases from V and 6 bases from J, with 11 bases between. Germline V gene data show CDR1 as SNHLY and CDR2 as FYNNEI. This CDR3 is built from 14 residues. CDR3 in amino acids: CASSERGYTQPQHF. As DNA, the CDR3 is TGTGCCAGCAGTGAACGGGGTTACACTCAGCCCCAGCATTTT.

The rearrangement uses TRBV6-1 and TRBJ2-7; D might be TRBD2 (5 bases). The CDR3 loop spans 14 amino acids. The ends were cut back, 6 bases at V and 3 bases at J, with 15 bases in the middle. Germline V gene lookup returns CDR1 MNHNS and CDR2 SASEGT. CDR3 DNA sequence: TGTGCCAGCAGCGCAGACTATTCGAGCTACGAGCAGTACTTC. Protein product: CASSADYSSYEQYF.

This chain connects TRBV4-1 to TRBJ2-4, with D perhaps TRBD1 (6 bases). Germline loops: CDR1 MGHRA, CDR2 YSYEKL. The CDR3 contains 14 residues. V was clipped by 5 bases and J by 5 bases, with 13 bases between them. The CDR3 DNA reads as TGCGCCAGCAGCTTGGTTGGGGGCCAAAACATTCAGTACTTC. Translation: CASSLVGGQNIQYF.

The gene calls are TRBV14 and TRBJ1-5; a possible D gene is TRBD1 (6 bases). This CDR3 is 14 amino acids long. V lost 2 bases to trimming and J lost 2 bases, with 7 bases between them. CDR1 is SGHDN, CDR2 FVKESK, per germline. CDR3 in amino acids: CASSQTGRNQPQHF. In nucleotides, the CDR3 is TGTGCCAGCAGCCAAACAGGGCGCAATCAGCCCCAGCATTTT. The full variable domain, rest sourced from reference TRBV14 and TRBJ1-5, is EAGVTQFPSHSVIEKGQTVTLRCDPISGHDNLYWYRRVMGKEIKFLLHFVKESKQDESGMPNNRFLAERTGGTYSTLKVQPAELEDSGVYFCASSQTGRNQPQHFGDGTRLSIL.

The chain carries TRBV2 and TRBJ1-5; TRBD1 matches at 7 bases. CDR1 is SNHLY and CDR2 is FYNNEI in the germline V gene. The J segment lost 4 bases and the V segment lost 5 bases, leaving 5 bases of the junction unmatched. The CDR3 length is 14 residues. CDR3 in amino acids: CASSWDSQNQPQHF. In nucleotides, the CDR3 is TGTGCCAGCAGTTGGGACAGCCAGAATCAGCCCCAGCATTTT.

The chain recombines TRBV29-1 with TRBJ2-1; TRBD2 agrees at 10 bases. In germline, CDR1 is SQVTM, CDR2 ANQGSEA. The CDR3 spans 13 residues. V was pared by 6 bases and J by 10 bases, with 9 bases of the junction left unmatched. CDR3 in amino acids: CSVHSGGNPEQFF. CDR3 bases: TGCAGCGTCCATAGCGGGGGGAACCCGGAGCAGTTCTTC.

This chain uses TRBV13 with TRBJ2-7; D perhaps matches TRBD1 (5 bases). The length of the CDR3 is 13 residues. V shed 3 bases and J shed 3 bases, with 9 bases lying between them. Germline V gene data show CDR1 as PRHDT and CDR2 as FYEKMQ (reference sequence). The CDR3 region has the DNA TGTGCCAGCAGCTTTAGACAGTTCTACGAGCAGTACTTC. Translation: CASSFRQFYEQYF.

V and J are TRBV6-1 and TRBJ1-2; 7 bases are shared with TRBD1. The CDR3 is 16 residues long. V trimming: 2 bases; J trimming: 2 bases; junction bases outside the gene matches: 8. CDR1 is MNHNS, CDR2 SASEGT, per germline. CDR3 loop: CASSETATGRNYGYTF. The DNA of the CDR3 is TGTGCCAGCAGTGAAACCGCGACAGGGAGGAACTATGGCTACACCTTC.

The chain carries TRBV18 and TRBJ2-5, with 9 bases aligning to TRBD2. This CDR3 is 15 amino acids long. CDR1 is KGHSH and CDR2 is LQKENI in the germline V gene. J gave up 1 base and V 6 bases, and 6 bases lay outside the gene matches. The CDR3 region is CASSASGAFQETQYF. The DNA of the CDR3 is TGTGCCAGCTCGGCTAGCGGGGCCTTCCAAGAGACCCAGTACTTC. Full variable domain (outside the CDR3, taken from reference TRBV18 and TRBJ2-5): NAGVMQNPRHLVRRRGQEARLRCSPMKGHSHVYWYRQLPEEGLKFMVYLQKENIIDESGMPKERFSAEFPKEGPSILRIQQVVRGDSAAYFCASSASGAFQETQYFGPGTRLLVL.

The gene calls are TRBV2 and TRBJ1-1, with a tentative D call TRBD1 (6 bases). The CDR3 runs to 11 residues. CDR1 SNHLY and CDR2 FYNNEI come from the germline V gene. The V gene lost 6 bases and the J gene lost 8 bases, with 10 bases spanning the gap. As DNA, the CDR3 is TGTGCCAGCAGCCGGACAGAGGAAGCTTTCTTT. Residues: CASSRTEEAFF.